This T cell receptor (beta chain) comes out of a study of T cell responses to AZD1222 COVID-19 vaccine. TCRdb's table, derived via immunoSEQ multiplex PCR, lists solely in-frame clones and lacks some. The sample has approximately 110,000 clones, around 82% seen once. Germline trimming cut 4 bases from V and 3 bases from J; bases unmatched to any gene: 2. Germline V lookup: CDR1 MNHEY, CDR2 SVGAGI. The CDR3 spans 14 residues. Sequenced material: peripheral blood, taken on day 0 of AZD1222 vaccination. This TCR was sampled from an adult in good health. The chain has TRBV6-5 and TRBJ2-5; 10 nucleotides align to TRBD1. The CDR3 protein is CASSWDRGEETQYF. The CDR3 nucleotides are TGTGCCAGCAGTTGGGACAGGGGCGAAGAGACCCAGTACTTC.